Following are 15 T cell receptor beta chains from one sample sequenced in a study of T-cell reconstitution after alpha-beta-depleted transplantation in children (dated by TCRdb to the mid-2010s). Reading the label with the study, this specimen's treatment or condition is: allogeneic hematopoietic cell transplantation with graft depleted of TCRalphabeta T cells and CD19 B cells. The library was obtained by PCR. For sequencing, an Illumina HiSeq 2500 was employed. Molecular barcoding was employed in the preparation of TCR libraries, with unique molecular identifiers being used to normalize TCRbeta repertoire quantification. TCRdb passed the public sequencing reads through fastp at Q25 and MiXCR, retaining productive beta sequences. Rows are combined by CDR3 protein, so each entry shows the most common genes and DNA. In this sample the table shows about 260,000 distinct CDR3 sequences, approximately 8% of which occur a single time. The ten largest clonotypes hold almost 6.5% of the sample.

The specimen was PBMCs, mostly from graft donor cells, collected 180 days after TCRalphabeta/CD19-depleted stem cell transplant. Receptors originate from a male patient between 5 and 17 years old who had a stem cell transplant for acute lymphoblastic leukemia, so the T cells may come from the graft donor.

A remark on this clonotype: Since a much larger clone is just one base distant, this may be a read error. This rearrangement joins TRBV4-3 to TRBJ2-2; 8 bases align to TRBD1. This CDR3 is built from 20 residues. CDR1 is LGHNA and CDR2 is YSLEER in the germline V gene. V shed 0 bases and J 1 base; nucleotides not matched to a gene: 13. The CDR3 sequence: CASSQEVRTGLKLNTGELFF. As DNA, the CDR3 is TGCGCCAGCAGCCAAGAGGTGAGGACAGGGCTCAAATTGAACACCGGGGAGCTGTTTTTT.

This clonotype was detected many times. The V call is TRBV23-1, the J call TRBJ2-1; 8 bases align to TRBD1. TRBV23-1 is recorded as an ORF, its role being uncertain. The CDR3 runs to 15 residues. Trimming took 0 bases from V and 13 from J; bases not matched to a gene: 11. The CDR3 bases are TGCGCCAGCAGTCAATCTCGACAGGGGCCCCGTTCCCAGTTCTTC. It translates to CASSQSRQGPRSQFF.

This clonotype showed up many times. The chain is built from TRBV7-2 and TRBJ1-5; TRBD1 aligns across 8 bases. Germline-derived CDR1 and CDR2 are SGHTA and FQGNSA. The CDR3 is 14 residues long. Losses at the gene ends were 5 bases for V and 7 bases for J; bases not matched to a gene: 7. CDR3 region: CASSQDRGGQPQHF. The CDR3 DNA reads TGTGCCAGCAGCCAAGACAGGGGAGGACAGCCCCAGCATTTT.

In regard to this clonotype: A much larger clonotype is one base distant, so this may be a read error. V usage is TRBV5-1 and J usage is TRBJ2-3; maybe TRBD2 (6 bases). The CDR3 runs to 15 residues. The germline V and J ends were trimmed by 0 bases and 7 bases, with 15 bases remaining between them. Germline V gene lookup returns CDR1 SGHRS and CDR2 YFSETQ. CDR3 sequence (DNA): TGCGCCAGCAGCTTGGAGAGGAGGGCCCCAAATACGCAGTATTTT. Its translation is CASSLERRAPNTQYF.

This clonotype appeared many times. This chain links TRBV7-9 with TRBJ1-1; maybe TRBD1 (5 bases). The ends were cut back, 6 bases at V and 1 base at J, with 12 bases in the middle. The CDR3 length is 14 residues. Germline V gene data show CDR1 as SEHNR and CDR2 as FQNEAQ (reference sequence). In DNA, the CDR3 is TGTGCCAGCAGTCAGATGGGGGAGAACACTGAAGCTTTCTTT. It encodes CASSQMGENTEAFF.

In its sample, this clonotype was seen many times. The chain recombines TRBV6-6 with TRBJ1-5; the D gene is possibly TRBD1 (6 bases). The germline CDR1 and CDR2 sequences are MNHNY and SVGAGI (reference sequence). The CDR3 has 13 amino acids. With 6 bases removed from V and 7 bases from J, the gap between germline ends came to 13 bases. DNA of the CDR3: TGTGCCAGCAGCGGACCTGGGGGCCAGCCCCAGCATTTT. Translating gives CASSGPGGQPQHF.

This clonotype was observed many times. The chain links TRBV25-1 to TRBJ2-3; D may correspond to TRBD1 or TRBD2 (6 bases each). Trimming left V 2 bases short and J 1 base short, with 10 bases between. This CDR3 has 15 amino acids. Germline values: CDR1 MGHDK, CDR2 SYGVNS. This CDR3 is CASSEGGGGTDTQYF. For the CDR3, the DNA is TGTGCCAGCAGTGAAGGAGGGGGAGGCACAGATACGCAGTATTTT.

Turning to this clonotype: It may be a read error: a sequence one base away is much more abundant. This sequence joins TRBV28 and TRBJ1-3, with D hard to call. Trimming removed 2 bases from V and 2 bases from J, with 7 bases in between. There are 14 residues in the CDR3. Germline assignment: CDR1 MDHEN and CDR2 SYDVKM. The CDR3 loop is CASSLADPGNTIYF. The CDR3 bases are TGTGCCAGCAGTTTAGCGGATCCTGGAAACACCATATATTTT.

This clonotype was recorded a few times. V is TRBV6-5 and J is TRBJ1-1, with D possibly TRBD1 on 5 matching bases. Looked up from germline, CDR1 is MNHEY and CDR2 is SVGAGI. The CDR3 runs to 15 residues. Trimming left V 2 bases short and J 1 base short, with 11 bases between. Here the CDR3 DNA reads TGTGCCAGCAGTTACCTCGGGACGGCGAACACTGAAGCTTTCTTT. Its protein product is CASSYLGTANTEAFF.

This clonotype was picked up many times. This rearrangement joins TRBV10-3 to TRBJ2-2; a possible D gene is TRBD2 (7 bases). Germline-derived CDR1 and CDR2 are ENHRY and SYGVKD. Trimming took 3 bases from V and 8 from J, leaving 13 bases between them. The CDR3 length is 14 residues. The CDR3 reads CAISDGGGPGELFF. As DNA, the CDR3 is TGTGCCATCAGTGACGGCGGGGGCCCTGGGGAGCTGTTTTTT.

The table lists this clonotype with many counts. The rearrangement links TRBV7-3 to TRBJ2-4; D is unresolved. Looked up from germline, CDR1 is SGHTA and CDR2 is FQGTGA. V was trimmed by 5 bases and J by 7 bases, leaving 12 bases between them. The CDR3 is made up of 13 amino acids. The CDR3 sequence: CASSPPGRNIQYF. Here the CDR3 DNA reads TGTGCCAGCAGCCCCCCCGGTCGGAACATTCAGTACTTC.

This clonotype was counted at least ten times. The V gene is TRBV18, the J gene TRBJ2-2; weak D call: TRBD1 (6 bases). Germline CDR1 KGHSH, CDR2 LQKENI. This CDR3 spans 14 amino acids. V was shortened by 3 bases and J by 6 bases, with 11 bases between the two germline ends. The CDR3 loop reads CASSPLQGAGELFF. CDR3 DNA sequence: TGTGCCAGCTCACCGCTACAGGGTGCCGGGGAGCTGTTTTTT.

This clonotype was recorded many times. This rearrangement joins TRBV12-3 or TRBV12-4 to TRBJ2-5, with 10 bases fitting TRBD2. The trim removed 5 bases at V and 4 bases at J, leaving 7 bases unmatched. The CDR3 contains 15 residues. Here the CDR3 DNA reads TGTGCCAGCAGTCCCTATAGCGGGGGGCGAGAGACCCAGTACTTC. Amino acid sequence: CASSPYSGGRETQYF.

This sequence joins TRBV27 and TRBJ2-7; 7 bases are shared with TRBD1. V was clipped by 3 bases and J by 0 bases; unmatched bases: 5. From germline, CDR1 is MNHEY and CDR2 SMNVEV (reference sequence). The CDR3 consists of 15 residues. Written as DNA, the CDR3 is TGTGCCAGCAGTTTGACAGGGTCCGCCTCCTACGAGCAGTACTTC. This encodes CASSLTGSASYEQYF.

This clonotype was counted at least ten times. The chain joins TRBV10-3 to TRBJ2-1; tentatively, D is TRBD2 (6 bases). The germline CDR1 and CDR2 sequences are ENHRY and SYGVKD. V was trimmed by 6 bases and J by 6 bases, leaving 12 bases between them. This CDR3 has 13 residues. Here the CDR3 DNA reads TGTGCCATCAGCGGGACTCCCCCCAATGAGCAGTTCTTC. Protein sequence: CAISGTPPNEQFF.